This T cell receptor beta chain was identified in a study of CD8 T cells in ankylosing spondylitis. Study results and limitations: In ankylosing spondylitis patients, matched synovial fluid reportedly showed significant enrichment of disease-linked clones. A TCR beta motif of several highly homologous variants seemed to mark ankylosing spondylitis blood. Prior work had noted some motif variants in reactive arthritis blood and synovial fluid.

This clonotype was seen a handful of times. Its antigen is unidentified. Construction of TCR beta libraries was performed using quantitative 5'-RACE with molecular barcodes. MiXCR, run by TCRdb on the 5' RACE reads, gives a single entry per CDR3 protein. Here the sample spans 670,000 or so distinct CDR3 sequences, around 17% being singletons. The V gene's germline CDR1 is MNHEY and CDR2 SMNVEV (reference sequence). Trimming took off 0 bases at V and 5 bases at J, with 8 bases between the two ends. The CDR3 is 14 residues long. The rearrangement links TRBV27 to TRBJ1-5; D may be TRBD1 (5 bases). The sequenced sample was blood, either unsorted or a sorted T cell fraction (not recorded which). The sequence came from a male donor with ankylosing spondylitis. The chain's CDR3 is CASSLSGRDQPQHF. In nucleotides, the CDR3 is TGTGCCAGCAGTTTATCAGGCAGGGATCAGCCCCAGCATTTT.